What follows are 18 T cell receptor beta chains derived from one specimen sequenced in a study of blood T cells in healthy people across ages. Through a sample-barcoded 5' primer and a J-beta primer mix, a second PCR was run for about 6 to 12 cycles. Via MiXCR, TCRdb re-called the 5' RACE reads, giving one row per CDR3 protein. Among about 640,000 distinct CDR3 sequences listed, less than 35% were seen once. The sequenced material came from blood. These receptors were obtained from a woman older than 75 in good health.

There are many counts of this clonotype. The DNA of the CDR3 is TGCAGTGCTAGCAAATTACAGGGTGCTTGGGAGACCCAGTACTTC. It yields the protein CSASKLQGAWETQYF. This chain joins TRBV20-1 and TRBJ2-5; maybe TRBD1 (6 bases). Trimming took 3 bases from V and 5 from J, leaving 19 bases between them. This CDR3 contains 15 residues. The germline gives CDR1 DFQATT, CDR2 SNEGSKA (reference sequence).

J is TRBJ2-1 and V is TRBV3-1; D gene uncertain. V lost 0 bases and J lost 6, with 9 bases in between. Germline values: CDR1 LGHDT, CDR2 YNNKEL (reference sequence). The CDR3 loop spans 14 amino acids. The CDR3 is CASSQEGSGNEQFF. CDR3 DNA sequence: TGTGCCAGCAGCCAAGAGGGTAGTGGCAATGAGCAGTTCTTC.

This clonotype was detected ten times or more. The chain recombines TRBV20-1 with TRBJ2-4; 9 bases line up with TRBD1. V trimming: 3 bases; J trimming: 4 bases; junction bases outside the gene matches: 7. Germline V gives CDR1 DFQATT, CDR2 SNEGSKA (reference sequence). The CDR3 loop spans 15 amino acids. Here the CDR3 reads CSASAAGTGKNIQYF. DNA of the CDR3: TGCAGTGCTAGCGCCGCCGGGACAGGGAAAAACATTCAGTACTTC.

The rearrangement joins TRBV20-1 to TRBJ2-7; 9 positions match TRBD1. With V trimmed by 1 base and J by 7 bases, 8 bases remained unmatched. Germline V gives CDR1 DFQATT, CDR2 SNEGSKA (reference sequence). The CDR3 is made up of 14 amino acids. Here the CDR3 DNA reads TGCAGTGCTAGAGGGGACAGGGTAAACAATGAGCAGTACTTC. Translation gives CSARGDRVNNEQYF.

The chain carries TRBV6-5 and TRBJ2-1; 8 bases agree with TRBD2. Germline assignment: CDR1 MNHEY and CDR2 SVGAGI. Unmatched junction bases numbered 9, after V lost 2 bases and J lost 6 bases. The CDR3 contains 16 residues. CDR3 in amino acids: CASSYELAEGPNEQFF. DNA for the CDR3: TGTGCCAGCAGTTACGAACTAGCGGAGGGGCCCAATGAGCAGTTCTTC.

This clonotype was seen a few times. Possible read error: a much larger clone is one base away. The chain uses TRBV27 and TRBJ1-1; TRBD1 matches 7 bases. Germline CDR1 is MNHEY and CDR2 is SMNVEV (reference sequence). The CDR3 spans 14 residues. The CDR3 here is CAGRAAGGNTEAFF. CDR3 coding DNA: TGTGCCGGCAGGGCGGCAGGGGGGAACACTGAAGCTTTCTTT.

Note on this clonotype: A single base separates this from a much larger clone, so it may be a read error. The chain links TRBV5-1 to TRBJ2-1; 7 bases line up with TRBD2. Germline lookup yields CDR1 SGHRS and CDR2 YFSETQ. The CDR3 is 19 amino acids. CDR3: CASSLEEASGSLSCNEQFF. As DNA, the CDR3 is TGCGCCAGCAGCTTGGAGGAGGCTAGCGGATCCCTCTCCTGCAATGAGCAGTTCTTC.

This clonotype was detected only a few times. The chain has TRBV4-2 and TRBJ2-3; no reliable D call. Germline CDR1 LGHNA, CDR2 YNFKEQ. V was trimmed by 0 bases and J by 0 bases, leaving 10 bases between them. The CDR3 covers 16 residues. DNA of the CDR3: TGTGCCAGCAGCCAAGAGGCGGACCCTAGCACAGATACGCAGTATTTT. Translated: CASSQEADPSTDTQYF.

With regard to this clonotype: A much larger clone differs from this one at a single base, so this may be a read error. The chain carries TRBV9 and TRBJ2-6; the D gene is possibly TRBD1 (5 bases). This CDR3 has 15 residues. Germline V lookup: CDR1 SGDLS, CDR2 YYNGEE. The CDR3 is CASSPYASGASVLTF. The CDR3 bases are TGTGCCAGCAGCCCCTATGCCTCTGGGGCCAGCGTCCTGACTTTC.

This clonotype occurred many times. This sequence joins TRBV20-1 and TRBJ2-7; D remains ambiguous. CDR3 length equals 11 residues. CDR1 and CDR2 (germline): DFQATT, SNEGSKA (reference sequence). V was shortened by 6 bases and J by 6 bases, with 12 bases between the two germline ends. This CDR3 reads CSASLVSEQYF. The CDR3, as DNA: TGCAGTGCCTCCCTGGTTTCCGAGCAGTACTTC.

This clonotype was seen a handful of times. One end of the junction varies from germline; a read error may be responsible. For the CDR3, the DNA is TGTGCTAGCAGCCCCGTGGGAGGGGAAGGAATAACTTTCTTT. It translates to CASSPVGGEGITFF. This chain joins TRBV7-7 and TRBJ1-1; the D gene is possibly TRBD1 (5 bases). Germline V lookup: CDR1 SSHAT, CDR2 FNYEAQ (reference sequence). The CDR3 is made up of 14 amino acids.

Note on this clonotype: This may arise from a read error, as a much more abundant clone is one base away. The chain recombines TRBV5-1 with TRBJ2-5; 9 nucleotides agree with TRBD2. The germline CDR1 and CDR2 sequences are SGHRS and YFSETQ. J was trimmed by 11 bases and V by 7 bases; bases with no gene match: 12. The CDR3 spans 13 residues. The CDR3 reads CASVTSGNNEQYF. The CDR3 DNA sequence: TGCGCCAGCGTGACTAGCGGAAACAATGAGCAGTACTTC.

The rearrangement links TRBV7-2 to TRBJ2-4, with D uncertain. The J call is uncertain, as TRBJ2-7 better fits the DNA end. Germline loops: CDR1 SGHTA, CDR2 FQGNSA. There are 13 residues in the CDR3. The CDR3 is CASSATEFDEQYF. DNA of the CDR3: TGTGCCAGCAGCGCCACTGAGTTCGACGAGCAGTACTTC.

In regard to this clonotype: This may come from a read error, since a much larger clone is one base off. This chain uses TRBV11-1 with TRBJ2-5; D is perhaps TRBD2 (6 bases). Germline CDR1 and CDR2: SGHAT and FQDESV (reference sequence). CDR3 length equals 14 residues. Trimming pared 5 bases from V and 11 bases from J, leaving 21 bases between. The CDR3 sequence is CASSRDFLEGEQYF. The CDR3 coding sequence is TGTGCCAGCAGCCGGGACTTTTTAGAGGGTGAGCAGTACTTC.

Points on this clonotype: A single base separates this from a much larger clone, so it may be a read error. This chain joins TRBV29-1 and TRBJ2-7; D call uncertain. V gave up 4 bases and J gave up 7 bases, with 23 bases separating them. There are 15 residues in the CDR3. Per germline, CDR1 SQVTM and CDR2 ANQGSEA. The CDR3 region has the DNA TGCAGCGTTGCATCTGTAGGATTTACAAACAATGAGCAGTACTTC. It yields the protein CSVASVGFTNNEQYF.

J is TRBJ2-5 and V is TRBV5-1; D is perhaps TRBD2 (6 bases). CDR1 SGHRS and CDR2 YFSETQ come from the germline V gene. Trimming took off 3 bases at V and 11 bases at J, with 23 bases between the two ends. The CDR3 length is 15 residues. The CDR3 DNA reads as TGCGCCAGCAGCTGGGAAGGACGGGGAGGTAATCGGCAGTACTTC. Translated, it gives CASSWEGRGGNRQYF.

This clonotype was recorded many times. The CDR3 is CSSLPRDGHYNEQFF. In DNA, the CDR3 is TGCAGTTCCCTCCCCAGGGACGGACACTACAATGAGCAGTTCTTC. V usage is TRBV20-1 and J usage is TRBJ2-1; D may be TRBD1 or TRBD2 (5 bases each). This CDR3 is built from 15 residues. The germline gives CDR1 DFQATT, CDR2 SNEGSKA (reference sequence). V lost 8 bases, J lost 3 bases, and 20 bases lay in between.

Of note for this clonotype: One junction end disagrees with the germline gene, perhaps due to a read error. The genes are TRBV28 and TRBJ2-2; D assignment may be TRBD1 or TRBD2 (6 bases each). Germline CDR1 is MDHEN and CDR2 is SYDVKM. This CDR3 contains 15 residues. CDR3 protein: CASSLGGVNTGERFF. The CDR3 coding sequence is TGTGCCAGCAGTTTGGGGGGCGTGAACACCGGGGAGCGGTTTTTT.